A selection of T cell receptor beta chains follows, all from one sample in a study of CD8+CD57+ T cells in acquired aplastic anemia. TCRdb analysed the reads with MiXCR anew, one entry per CDR3 protein. The repertoire has about 98,000 distinct CDR3 sequences, approximately 73% of them found once; the top ten carry approximately 60%. Sequencing was performed on sorted CD4+, CD8+, or CD8+CD57+ T cells (not recorded which) from PBMCs. These receptors were taken from a human donor with aplastic anemia. Both conserved end residues are part of each CDR3. The D gene is left open where the match is weak. Rows may omit the clone size; those that give it use once, few, many or a size class.

d_gene: .; abundance: .; v_gene: TRBV7-6; j_gene: TRBJ1-4; CDR3nt: TGTGCCAGCAGCAAAGAGCGGTTTAGGGCCAGTGAAAAACTGTTTTTT; CDR3aa: CASSKERFRASEKLFF
d_gene: .; abundance: .; v_gene: TRBV6-1; j_gene: TRBJ1-1; CDR3nt: TGTGCCAGCAGTTATTACAGGGCCACTGAAGCTTTCTTC; CDR3aa: CASSYYRATEAFF
d_gene: .; abundance: .; v_gene: TRBV20-1; j_gene: TRBJ2-3; CDR3nt: TGCAGTGCTAGAGAGCGGGGTCTGGGAGATACGCAGTATTTT; CDR3aa: CSARERGLGDTQYF
d_gene: TRBD1; abundance: few; v_gene: TRBV24-1; j_gene: TRBJ1-2; CDR3nt: TGTGCCACCAGTGACCCGGGACAGACCTATGGCTACACCTTC; CDR3aa: CATSDPGQTYGYTF
d_gene: .; abundance: .; v_gene: TRBV11-1; j_gene: TRBJ2-3; CDR3nt: TGTGCCAGCAGCTTAGCGCGCTTACGGGGCACAGATACGCAGTATTTT; CDR3aa: CASSLARLRGTDTQYF
d_gene: TRBD1; abundance: .; v_gene: TRBV19; j_gene: TRBJ1-1; CDR3nt: TGTGCCAGTAGTTACAGGGGGCTTGGGACTGAAGCTTTCTTT; CDR3aa: CASSYRGLGTEAFF
d_gene: .; abundance: .; v_gene: TRBV2; j_gene: TRBJ2-1; CDR3nt: TGTGCCAGCAGCCGCTCCAGGGTAGATGAGCAGTTCTTC; CDR3aa: CASSRSRVDEQFF
d_gene: .; abundance: .; v_gene: TRBV29-1; j_gene: TRBJ2-3; CDR3nt: TGCAGCGTTCCCCTCGGTGGGGGGTCCTTTGACACAGATACGCAGTATTTT; CDR3aa: CSVPLGGGSFDTDTQYF
d_gene: .; abundance: .; v_gene: TRBV9; j_gene: TRBJ1-6; CDR3nt: TGTGCCAGCAGCGCCGGGGACGCGCGAAATTCACCCCTCCACTTT; CDR3aa: CASSAGDARNSPLHF
d_gene: TRBD2; abundance: .; v_gene: TRBV2; j_gene: TRBJ2-1; CDR3nt: TGTGCCAGTGCCTCGCTAGCGGGCTACAATGAGCAGTTCTTC; CDR3aa: CASASLAGYNEQFF
d_gene: .; abundance: .; v_gene: TRBV7-3; j_gene: TRBJ2-5; CDR3nt: TGTGCCAGCAGCCGAGGGGGCGGGGAGCAAGAGACCCAGTACTTC; CDR3aa: CASSRGGGEQETQYF
d_gene: TRBD1; abundance: .; v_gene: TRBV2; j_gene: TRBJ2-2; CDR3nt: TGTGCCAGCACCGGACAGGGGGCCACCGGGGAGCTGTTTTTT; CDR3aa: CASTGQGATGELFF
d_gene: .; abundance: few; v_gene: TRBV20-1; j_gene: TRBJ2-7; CDR3nt: TGCAGTGCTAGATCGGGCGGGGTTGCCTACGAGCAGTACTTC; CDR3aa: CSARSGGVAYEQYF
d_gene: .; abundance: .; v_gene: TRBV10-2; j_gene: TRBJ2-7; CDR3nt: TGCGCCAGCAGTGAGTCGCGGAGATACGAGCAGTACTTC; CDR3aa: CASSESRRYEQYF
d_gene: TRBD2; abundance: once; v_gene: TRBV7-2; j_gene: TRBJ2-5; CDR3nt: TGTGCCAGCAGCTTACACGGACTAGCGGGAATGGAGACCCAGTACTTC; CDR3aa: CASSLHGLAGMETQYF
d_gene: TRBD2; abundance: .; v_gene: TRBV6-5; j_gene: TRBJ2-7; CDR3nt: TGTGCCAGCAGTTACTATGGACTAGCTGGCTACGAGCAGTACTTC; CDR3aa: CASSYYGLAGYEQYF
d_gene: TRBD2; abundance: .; v_gene: TRBV2; j_gene: TRBJ2-3; CDR3nt: TGTGCCAGCAGTTCTGGCGCTAGCGGGGCAGATACGCAGTATTTT; CDR3aa: CASSSGASGADTQYF
d_gene: .; abundance: .; v_gene: TRBV15; j_gene: TRBJ2-1; CDR3nt: TGTGCCACCAGCCAAGGGGACTTAAATGAGCAGTTCTTC; CDR3aa: CATSQGDLNEQFF
d_gene: TRBD2; abundance: .; v_gene: TRBV9; j_gene: TRBJ2-2; CDR3nt: TGTGCCAGCAGCGGGTGGGAGGGGACCGGGGAGCTGTTTTTT; CDR3aa: CASSGWEGTGELFF
d_gene: TRBD1; abundance: .; v_gene: TRBV15; j_gene: TRBJ1-6; CDR3nt: TGTGCCACCAGCGTAGACAGGGAAAAGTCACCCCTCCACTTT; CDR3aa: CATSVDREKSPLHF
d_gene: TRBD1; abundance: .; v_gene: TRBV6-5; j_gene: TRBJ2-7; CDR3nt: TGTGCCGGCAGTTACGGGACAGGGTTCGAGCAGTACTTC; CDR3aa: CAGSYGTGFEQYF
d_gene: TRBD1; abundance: .; v_gene: TRBV20-1; j_gene: TRBJ1-1; CDR3nt: TGCAGTGCTCACAGGGGGCGCGACACTGAAGCTTTCTTT; CDR3aa: CSAHRGRDTEAFF
d_gene: .; abundance: .; v_gene: TRBV7-9; j_gene: TRBJ1-2; CDR3nt: TGTGCCACCGCTTTCCTCTATGGCTACACCTTC; CDR3aa: CATAFLYGYTF
d_gene: TRBD2; abundance: .; v_gene: TRBV2; j_gene: TRBJ2-1; CDR3nt: TGTGCCAGCAGTGCGCGACTAGCGATTGTCAATGAGCAGTTCTTC; CDR3aa: CASSARLAIVNEQFF
d_gene: TRBD1; abundance: few; v_gene: TRBV24-1; j_gene: TRBJ1-1; CDR3nt: TGTGCCACCAGTGGACAGGGCGTTGAAGCTTTCTTT; CDR3aa: CATSGQGVEAFF
d_gene: .; abundance: .; v_gene: TRBV24-1; j_gene: TRBJ1-5; CDR3nt: TGTGCCACCAGTGATCTCTTTCCGCGGGACCGTGGTTACAGCAATCAGCCCCAGCATTTT; CDR3aa: CATSDLFPRDRGYSNQPQHF
d_gene: .; abundance: few; v_gene: TRBV20-1; j_gene: TRBJ1-4; CDR3nt: TGCAGCGCCGTGGGATCCGGTTCTAATGAAAAACTGTTTTTT; CDR3aa: CSAVGSGSNEKLFF
d_gene: .; abundance: .; v_gene: TRBV19; j_gene: TRBJ1-5; CDR3nt: TGTGCCAGTACAAAGGGGATACCTCAGCCCCAGCATTTT; CDR3aa: CASTKGIPQPQHF
d_gene: .; abundance: once; v_gene: TRBV9; j_gene: TRBJ2-5; CDR3nt: TGTGCCAGCAGCGTATTTCCGGACTCCACCGCAGAGACCCAGTACTTC; CDR3aa: CASSVFPDSTAETQYF
d_gene: .; abundance: many; v_gene: TRBV6-5; j_gene: TRBJ1-1; CDR3nt: TGTGCCAGCAAGGCAGGGCAGGGAAGCACTGAAGCTTTCTTT; CDR3aa: CASKAGQGSTEAFF
d_gene: TRBD2; abundance: .; v_gene: TRBV10-3; j_gene: TRBJ2-7; CDR3nt: TGTGCCATCGGCGGACTAGCGGGAGGCGAGCAGTACTTC; CDR3aa: CAIGGLAGGEQYF
d_gene: .; abundance: few; v_gene: TRBV7-9; j_gene: TRBJ2-3; CDR3nt: TGTGCCAGCAGCGGGCCCTACAGCACAGATACGCAGTATTTT; CDR3aa: CASSGPYSTDTQYF
d_gene: .; abundance: .; v_gene: TRBV15; j_gene: TRBJ2-1; CDR3nt: TGTGCCACCAGCAGAGTCAGAGACAATGAGCAGTTCTTC; CDR3aa: CATSRVRDNEQFF
d_gene: TRBD2; abundance: many; v_gene: TRBV29-1; j_gene: TRBJ2-3; CDR3nt: TGCAGCGCGATCGGGAGGGTTAGCGGGATCGTTCCAGATACGCAGTATTTT; CDR3aa: CSAIGRVSGIVPDTQYF
d_gene: .; abundance: few; v_gene: TRBV7-2; j_gene: TRBJ1-2; CDR3nt: TGTGCCAGCACAAGGCGGGATATCTATGGCTACACCTTC; CDR3aa: CASTRRDIYGYTF
d_gene: .; abundance: .; v_gene: TRBV2; j_gene: TRBJ2-7; CDR3nt: TGTGCCAGCAGCTTAGTCCCCCCTTCCTACGAGCAGTACTTC; CDR3aa: CASSLVPPSYEQYF
d_gene: .; abundance: .; v_gene: TRBV9; j_gene: TRBJ2-7; CDR3nt: TGTGCCAGCAGTGCGGAGGCCGAGCAGTACTTC; CDR3aa: CASSAEAEQYF
d_gene: TRBD1; abundance: few; v_gene: TRBV4-2; j_gene: TRBJ2-7; CDR3nt: TGTGCCAGCAGCCAGGGACAGGGCGGGCCCTACGAGCAGTACTTC; CDR3aa: CASSQGQGGPYEQYF
d_gene: .; abundance: .; v_gene: TRBV5-8; j_gene: TRBJ2-7; CDR3nt: TGTGCCAGCAGCTTGGGTCAGGGTCAGACCTACGAGCAGTACTTC; CDR3aa: CASSLGQGQTYEQYF
d_gene: .; abundance: .; v_gene: TRBV14; j_gene: TRBJ2-3; CDR3nt: TGTGCCAGCAGCCAAGCTAGGGGGGCAGGAGATACGCAGTATTTT; CDR3aa: CASSQARGAGDTQYF
d_gene: .; abundance: .; v_gene: TRBV7-2; j_gene: TRBJ2-1; CDR3nt: TGTGCCAGCAGCTTAGCGTTAAGACTCTACAATGAGCAGTTCTTC; CDR3aa: CASSLALRLYNEQFF
d_gene: TRBD1; abundance: few; v_gene: TRBV2; j_gene: TRBJ2-5; CDR3nt: TGTGCCAGCCGAGGGACAGGGCAACGGGAGACCCAGTACTTC; CDR3aa: CASRGTGQRETQYF
d_gene: .; abundance: many; v_gene: TRBV25-1; j_gene: TRBJ2-2; CDR3nt: TGTGCCAGCAGTGATCGGCACACCGGGGAGCTGTTTTTT; CDR3aa: CASSDRHTGELFF
d_gene: .; abundance: .; v_gene: TRBV12-5; j_gene: TRBJ1-2; CDR3nt: TGTGCTAGTGGTTTGGGGGGATACAGATCTGGCTACACCTTC; CDR3aa: CASGLGGYRSGYTF
d_gene: .; abundance: many; v_gene: TRBV20-1; j_gene: TRBJ1-5; CDR3nt: TGCAGTGCTAGAGACCCTGGAGTCGGAGAGGAGCCCCAGCATTTT; CDR3aa: CSARDPGVGEEPQHF
d_gene: .; abundance: .; v_gene: TRBV25-1; j_gene: TRBJ2-3; CDR3nt: TGTGCCAGCAGACGCGCGGGAGATACGCAGTATTTT; CDR3aa: CASRRAGDTQYF
d_gene: TRBD2; abundance: .; v_gene: TRBV3-1; j_gene: TRBJ2-4; CDR3nt: TGTGCCAGCAGCCAAGGGGGGGGGAGAAACATTCAGTACTTC; CDR3aa: CASSQGGGRNIQYF
d_gene: .; abundance: .; v_gene: TRBV15; j_gene: TRBJ1-1; CDR3nt: TGTGCCACCAGGATAGGAGGGCCGAACACTGAAGCTTTCTTT; CDR3aa: CATRIGGPNTEAFF
d_gene: .; abundance: .; v_gene: TRBV24-1; j_gene: TRBJ2-3; CDR3nt: TGTGCCACCAGTGATCCTACTGGGACCTTAGAGGCGCAGTATTTT; CDR3aa: CATSDPTGTLEAQYF
d_gene: TRBD2; abundance: many; v_gene: TRBV19; j_gene: TRBJ2-7; CDR3nt: TGTGCCAGTAGTGCACGGGGGGTTACTTACTACGAGCAGTACTTC; CDR3aa: CASSARGVTYYEQYF
d_gene: TRBD2; abundance: .; v_gene: TRBV24-1; j_gene: TRBJ2-1; CDR3nt: TGTGCCACCAGTGATTTGCCCCGGGACGCAGGGAGGGATGAGCAGTTCTTC; CDR3aa: CATSDLPRDAGRDEQFF
d_gene: .; abundance: .; v_gene: TRBV19; j_gene: TRBJ1-2; CDR3nt: TGTGCCAGTAGTACCCTAGCCAGACAGACCTATGGCTACACCTTC; CDR3aa: CASSTLARQTYGYTF
d_gene: .; abundance: .; v_gene: TRBV7-2; j_gene: TRBJ1-6; CDR3nt: TGTGCCAGCAGCTTAGAGCTGACACCCCTCCACTTT; CDR3aa: CASSLELTPLHF
d_gene: .; abundance: .; v_gene: TRBV6-2/TRBV6-3; j_gene: TRBJ2-7; CDR3nt: TGTGCCAGCAGTTACTTGGAGGGCTCCTACGAGCAGTACTTC; CDR3aa: CASSYLEGSYEQYF